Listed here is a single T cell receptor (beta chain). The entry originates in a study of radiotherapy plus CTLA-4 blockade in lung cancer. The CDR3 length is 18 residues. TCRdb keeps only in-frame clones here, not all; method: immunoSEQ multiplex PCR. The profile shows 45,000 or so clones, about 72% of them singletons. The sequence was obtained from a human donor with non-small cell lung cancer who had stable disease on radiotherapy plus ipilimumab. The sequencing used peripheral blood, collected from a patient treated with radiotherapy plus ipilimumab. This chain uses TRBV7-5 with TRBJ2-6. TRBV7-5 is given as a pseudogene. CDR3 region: CVRSPFRGRNSGANVLTF. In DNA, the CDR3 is TGTGTCAGAAGCCCTTTTAGGGGACGGAACTCTGGGGCCAACGTCCTGACTTTC.